Each of the 27 T cell receptor beta chains below was sequenced from the same sample in a study of blood T cell repertoires in COVID-19. The table came from immunoSEQ multiplex PCR; TCRdb's copy has only in-frame clones and leaves some out. The sample has about 220,000 clones, less than 90% seen once. The sample was peripheral blood. These receptor sequences come from a man in his thirties or forties with active or convalescent COVID-19.

Regarding this clone: The sample holds other DNA sequences that translate to the same CDR3. The chain is built from TRBV7-9 and TRBJ1-2; 8 bases are a match to TRBD1. The CDR3 contains 13 residues. Trimming cost V 5 bases and J 4 bases; bases outside gene matches: 3. Germline V gene data show CDR1 as SEHNR and CDR2 as FQNEAQ (reference sequence). The CDR3 here is CASSQGTGYGYTF. The CDR3 DNA reads as TGTGCCAGCAGCCAAGGGACAGGCTATGGCTACACCTTC.

This clone was detected only once. The chain employs TRBV25-1 and TRBJ1-5; TRBD1 is a possible D gene (6 bases). The CDR3 is 14 amino acids. V was clipped by 4 bases and J by 4 bases, with 11 bases between them. Germline values: CDR1 MGHDK, CDR2 SYGVNS. Written as DNA, the CDR3 is TGTGCCAGCAGTGTGACAGGCAAGAATCAGCCCCAGCATTTT. Protein product: CASSVTGKNQPQHF. The full variable domain, in which reference TRBV25-1 and TRBJ1-5 provide the parts outside the CDR3, is EADIYQTPRYLVIGTGKKITLECSQTMGHDKMYWYQQDPGMELHLIHYSYGVNSTEKGDLSSESTVSRIRTEHFPLTLESARPSHTSQYLCASSVTGKNQPQHFGDGTRLSIL.

The genes are TRBV19 and TRBJ1-6, with a possible D match to TRBD1 (5 bases). V was cut by 5 bases and J by 0 bases, with 14 bases left in between. The CDR3 spans 17 residues. From germline, CDR1 is LNHDA and CDR2 SQIVND (reference sequence). The CDR3 DNA follows: TGTGCCAGTAGTGCCCGGGGGACCCACTCCTATAATTCACCCCTCCACTTT. The encoded protein is CASSARGTHSYNSPLHF.

This sequence joins TRBV13 and TRBJ2-7; D might be TRBD2 (6 bases). This CDR3 has 14 amino acids. V lost 7 bases, J lost 2 bases, and 15 bases lay in between. Germline V gives CDR1 PRHDT, CDR2 FYEKMQ (reference sequence). In nucleotides, the CDR3 is TGTGCCAGCACCACTCAGGGCGGGGCCTACGAGCAGTACTTC. Translating gives CASTTQGGAYEQYF.

The chain is built from TRBV7-2 and TRBJ2-6, with D perhaps TRBD1 (6 bases). The CDR3 totals 15 residues. Between the trimmed V and J ends, which lost 5 bases and 4 bases, there was a span of 12 bases. Germline lookup yields CDR1 SGHTA and CDR2 FQGNSA. The CDR3 DNA reads as TGTGCCAGCAGCGTACAGGGTACGGGGGCCAACGTCCTGACTTTC. It is translated as CASSVQGTGANVLTF.

The chain joins TRBV11-2 to TRBJ1-5; TRBD1 matches 8 bases. This CDR3 contains 15 residues. The V and J ends lost 1 base and 6 bases, in that order; junction bases with no gene match: 5. Germline loops: CDR1 SGHAT, CDR2 FQNNGV. CDR3 in amino acids: CASSLGQGISQPQHF. Here the CDR3 DNA reads TGTGCCAGCAGCTTAGGACAGGGGATAAGTCAGCCCCAGCATTTT. The whole variable domain, remainder taken from reference TRBV11-2 and TRBJ1-5, is EAGVAQSPRYKIIEKRQSVAFWCNPISGHATLYWYQQILGQGPKLLIQFQNNGVVDDSQLPKDRFSAERLKGVDSTLKIQPAKLEDSAVYLCASSLGQGISQPQHFGDGTRLSIL.

The gene calls are TRBV5-1 and TRBJ2-2; D is possibly TRBD1 (5 bases). This CDR3 contains 13 residues. The V and J ends lost 5 bases and 6 bases respectively, with 11 bases between them. Germline-derived CDR1 and CDR2 are SGHRS and YFSETQ. Here the CDR3 reads CASRGRLAGELFF. CDR3 nucleotides: TGCGCCAGCAGGGGGCGTTTGGCCGGGGAGCTGTTTTTT.

This clone was recorded a few times. The chain is built from TRBV19 and TRBJ2-7; D is ambiguous. The germline gives CDR1 LNHDA, CDR2 SQIVND (reference sequence). The ends were cut back, 1 base at V and 3 bases at J, with 7 bases in the middle. This CDR3 is 13 amino acids long. CDR3 protein: CASSIGQYYEQYF. CDR3 DNA: TGTGCCAGTAGTATAGGGCAGTACTACGAGCAGTACTTC.

The chain employs TRBV12-3 or TRBV12-4 and TRBJ1-5, with D unresolved. Trimming stripped 5 bases from V and 7 bases from J, with 9 bases between. The CDR3 totals 12 residues. CDR3 DNA sequence: TGTGCCAGCAGTACGGGAAGGCAGCCCCAGCATTTT. Protein: CASSTGRQPQHF.

The chain carries TRBV15 and TRBJ1-5, with D perhaps TRBD1 (6 bases). The germline gives CDR1 LNHNV, CDR2 YYDKDF (reference sequence). This CDR3 contains 18 residues. V gave up 1 base and J gave up 6 bases, with 22 bases separating them. CDR3 loop: CATSRGPQGGNIGQPQHF. DNA of the CDR3: TGTGCCACCAGCAGAGGCCCCCAAGGGGGTAACATTGGTCAGCCCCAGCATTTT.

This chain links TRBV10-2 with TRBJ1-2; no firm D call. The CDR3 is 12 residues long. The V gene lost 6 bases and the J gene lost 4 bases, with 9 bases spanning the gap. Germline CDR1 reads WSHSY; CDR2 reads SAAADI. The CDR3 nucleotides are TGCGCCAGCAGGACGGACTCCTATGGCTACACCTTC. Its protein product is CASRTDSYGYTF.

The genes are TRBV6-1 and TRBJ1-2; D perhaps matches TRBD1 (5 bases). CDR3 length: 13 amino acids. Germline CDR1 reads MNHNS; CDR2 reads SASEGT. Trimming took 3 bases from V and 8 from J, leaving 13 bases between them. The CDR3 DNA is TGTGCCAGCAGTGATGGGGGGGTTCGGGGCTACACCTTC. It specifies CASSDGGVRGYTF.

Here the CDR3 reads CASSQTRTGRYEQYF. The CDR3 DNA is TGCGCCAGCAGCCAAACTAGGACAGGGAGGTACGAGCAGTACTTC. V and J are TRBV4-1 and TRBJ2-7; 8 bases match TRBD1. V shed 2 bases and J 4 bases; nucleotides not matched to a gene: 7. Looked up from germline, CDR1 is MGHRA and CDR2 is YSYEKL. The CDR3 totals 15 residues.

This sequence joins TRBV4-3 and TRBJ1-1; no clear D gene. Germline values: CDR1 LGHNA, CDR2 YSLEER. V was pared by 3 bases and J by 2 bases, with 4 bases between. This CDR3 has 12 residues. The DNA for the CDR3 is TGCGCCAGCAGCCACCGTAACACTGAAGCTTTCTTT. Translating gives CASSHRNTEAFF.

V usage is TRBV9 and J usage is TRBJ1-2, with a possible D match to TRBD1 (5 bases). In germline, CDR1 is SGDLS, CDR2 YYNGEE. The CDR3 sequence is 14 residues long. V was clipped by 0 bases and J by 2 bases, with 8 bases between them. CDR3 amino acids: CASSVDQGNYGYTF. Here the CDR3 DNA reads TGTGCCAGCAGCGTAGATCAGGGCAACTATGGCTACACCTTC.

The chain carries TRBV7-9 and TRBJ2-7; 7 bases are a match to TRBD2. CDR3 size: 13 residues. Germline V gene lookup returns CDR1 SEHNR and CDR2 FQNEAQ (reference sequence). V shed 4 bases and J 6 bases; nucleotides not matched to a gene: 6. The CDR3 region has the DNA TGTGCCAGCAGCTCCTCGGGAGGATTCGAGCAGTACTTC. It translates to CASSSSGGFEQYF.

The chain uses TRBV28 and TRBJ1-2, with a tentative D call TRBD1 (5 bases). Trimming left V 4 bases short and J 7 bases short, with 7 bases between. Germline V gene lookup returns CDR1 MDHEN and CDR2 SYDVKM. The CDR3 has 11 residues. The DNA for the CDR3 is TGTGCCAGCAGTTACGGGGGTGGCTACACCTTC. Translated, it gives CASSYGGGYTF.

The V gene is TRBV28, the J gene TRBJ2-1; 14 positions agree with TRBD2. CDR1 MDHEN and CDR2 SYDVKM come from the germline V gene. This CDR3 comprises 15 residues. V dropped 6 bases and J dropped 8; count of bases not matched to a gene: 6. The CDR3 region has the DNA TGTGCCAGCAGCCTGGGACTAGCGGGAGCCCATGAGCAGTTCTTC. Protein sequence: CASSLGLAGAHEQFF.

This chain connects TRBV10-3 to TRBJ1-3, with 8 positions matching TRBD1. Germline CDR1 ENHRY, CDR2 SYGVKD. This CDR3 is built from 18 residues. The J segment lost 1 base and the V segment lost 3 bases, leaving 11 bases of the junction unmatched. CDR3 bases: TGTGCCATCAGTGATCACCACGGACAGGGCGGTTCTGGAAACACCATATATTTT. Translated: CAISDHHGQGGSGNTIYF.

This chain links TRBV5-6 with TRBJ1-4; 8 nucleotides agree with TRBD1. J gave up 7 bases and V 2 bases, and 7 bases lay outside the gene matches. CDR1 is SGHDT and CDR2 is YYEEEE in the germline V gene. This CDR3 comprises 15 residues. The CDR3 DNA reads TGTGCCAGCAGCTTTAAGGACAGGGCCGGTGAAAAACTGTTTTTT. This encodes CASSFKDRAGEKLFF.

This sequence joins TRBV4-1 and TRBJ1-1; D unresolved. CDR1 and CDR2 (germline): MGHRA, YSYEKL. The V end was cut by 1 base, the J end by 2 bases, with 5 bases between. The CDR3 contains 13 residues. Here the CDR3 DNA reads TGCGCCAGCAGCCAAGGCTACAACACTGAAGCTTTCTTT. It is translated as CASSQGYNTEAFF.

The genes are TRBV11-2 and TRBJ1-2; D is unclear. Germline lookup yields CDR1 SGHAT and CDR2 FQNNGV. Trimming cost V 5 bases and J 4 bases, with 14 bases left between them. This CDR3 is built from 14 residues. The CDR3 here is CASSPGSGFYGYTF. DNA for the CDR3: TGTGCCAGCAGCCCGGGGTCGGGTTTCTATGGCTACACCTTC.

Only a few counts were recorded for this clone. The chain links TRBV7-3 to TRBJ2-1; no reliable D call. The CDR3 loop spans 13 amino acids. Trimming removed 2 bases from V and 7 bases from J, with 9 bases in between. Germline assignment: CDR1 SGHTA and CDR2 FQGTGA. CDR3 coding DNA: TGTGCCAGCAGCTTAGCGTACGGTAATGAGCAGTTCTTC. It encodes CASSLAYGNEQFF.

The rearrangement joins TRBV28 to TRBJ2-7, with 11 bases fitting TRBD1. This CDR3 contains 15 residues. The ends lost 2 bases at V and 4 bases at J; junction bases unmatched: 4. The V gene's germline CDR1 is MDHEN and CDR2 SYDVKM. CDR3 in DNA: TGTGCCAGCAGTTTAATAGGGACAGGGGGTTACGAGCAGTACTTC. Residues: CASSLIGTGGYEQYF.

The chain has TRBV4-3 and TRBJ1-1; possible D gene TRBD1, 5 bases. Between the trimmed V and J ends, which lost 0 bases and 11 bases, there was a span of 16 bases. The CDR3 spans 14 residues. Germline V gives CDR1 LGHNA, CDR2 YSLEER. CDR3 in amino acids: CASSQERWAGLAFF. Here the CDR3 DNA reads TGCGCCAGCAGCCAAGAGAGGTGGGCAGGGCTGGCTTTCTTT.

The V call is TRBV28, the J call TRBJ1-1; 11 bases map to TRBD1. CDR3 length: 15 amino acids. The V and J ends lost 5 bases and 4 bases, in that order; junction bases with no gene match: 6. Germline V gene sequence: CDR1 MDHEN, CDR2 SYDVKM. The DNA for the CDR3 is TGTGCCAGCAGTCCCTGGACAGGGGGCTTCACTGAAGCTTTCTTT. Translated: CASSPWTGGFTEAFF.

V and J are TRBV15 and TRBJ1-3, with 10 positions matching TRBD1. J lost 4 bases, V lost 5 bases, and 8 bases had no gene match. The CDR3 sequence is 16 residues long. Germline V lookup: CDR1 LNHNV, CDR2 YYDKDF (reference sequence). CDR3 in amino acids: CATSSRDRGTGNTIYF. The CDR3 DNA follows: TGTGCCACCAGCTCCCGGGACAGGGGAACAGGAAACACCATATATTTT.